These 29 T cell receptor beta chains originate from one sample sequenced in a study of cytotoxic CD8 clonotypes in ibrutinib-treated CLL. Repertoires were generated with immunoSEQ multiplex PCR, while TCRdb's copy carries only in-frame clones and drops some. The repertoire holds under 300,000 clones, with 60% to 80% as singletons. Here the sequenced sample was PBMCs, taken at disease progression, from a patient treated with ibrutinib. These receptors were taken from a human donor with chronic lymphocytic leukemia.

CDR3: CASSLRQGWTEAFF. Here the CDR3 DNA reads TGTGCCAGCAGCCTCAGACAGGGTTGGACTGAAGCTTTCTTT. The chain links TRBV14 to TRBJ1-1; 7 bases align to TRBD1. The ends lost 4 bases at V and 5 bases at J; junction bases unmatched: 7. Germline values: CDR1 SGHDN, CDR2 FVKESK. The CDR3 has 14 amino acids.

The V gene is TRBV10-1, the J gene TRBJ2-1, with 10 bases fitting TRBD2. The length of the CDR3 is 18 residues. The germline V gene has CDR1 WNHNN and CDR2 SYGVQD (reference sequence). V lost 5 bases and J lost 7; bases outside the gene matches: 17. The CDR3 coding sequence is TGCGCCAGCAGTCTTAAAACACCGCTAGCGGGAGTGTTAAATGAGCAGTTCTTC. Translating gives CASSLKTPLAGVLNEQFF.

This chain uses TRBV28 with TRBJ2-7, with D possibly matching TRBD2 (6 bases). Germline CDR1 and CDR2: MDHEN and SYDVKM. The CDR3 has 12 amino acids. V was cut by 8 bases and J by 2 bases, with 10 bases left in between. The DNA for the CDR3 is TGTGCCAGCCTAGCGACCACCTACGAGCAGTACTTC. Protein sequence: CASLATTYEQYF. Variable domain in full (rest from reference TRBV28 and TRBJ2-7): DVKVTQSSRYLVKRTGEKVFLECVQDMDHENMFWYRQDPGLGLRLIYFSYDVKMKEKGDIPEGYSVSREKKERFSLILESASTNQTSMYLCASLATTYEQYFGPGTRLTVT.

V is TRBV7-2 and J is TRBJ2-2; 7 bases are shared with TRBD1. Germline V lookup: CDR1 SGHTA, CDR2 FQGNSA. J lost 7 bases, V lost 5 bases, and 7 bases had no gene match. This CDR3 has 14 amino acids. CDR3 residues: CASSDRDRHGELFF. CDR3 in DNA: TGTGCCAGCAGCGACCGGGACAGACACGGGGAGCTGTTTTTT. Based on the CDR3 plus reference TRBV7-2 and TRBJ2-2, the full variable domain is GAGVSQSPSNKVTEKGKDVELRCDPISGHTALYWYRQSLGQGLEFLIYFQGNSAPDKSGLPSDRFSAERTGGSVSTLTIQRTQQEDSAVYLCASSDRDRHGELFFGEGSRLTVL.

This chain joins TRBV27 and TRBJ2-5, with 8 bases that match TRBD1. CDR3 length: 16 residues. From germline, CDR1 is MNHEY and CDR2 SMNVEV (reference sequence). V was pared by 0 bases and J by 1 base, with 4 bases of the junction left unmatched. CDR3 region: CASSLSLGQGQETQYF. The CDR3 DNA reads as TGTGCCAGCAGTTTATCCCTTGGACAGGGCCAAGAGACCCAGTACTTC.

This CDR3 reads CASSVRDRGGSGANVLTF. CDR3 nucleotides: TGTGCCAGCAGCGTCAGGGACAGGGGTGGCTCTGGGGCCAACGTCCTGACTTTC. V usage is TRBV9 and J usage is TRBJ2-6, with TRBD1 matching 10 bases. CDR3 size: 18 residues. CDR1 and CDR2 (germline): SGDLS, YYNGEE. The V segment lost 2 bases and the J segment 0 bases; nucleotides outside the gene matches: 5.

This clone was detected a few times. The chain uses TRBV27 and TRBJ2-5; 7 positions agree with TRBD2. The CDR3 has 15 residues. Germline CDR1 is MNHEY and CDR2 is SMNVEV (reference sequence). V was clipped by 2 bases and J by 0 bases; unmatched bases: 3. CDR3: CASSLVGGDQETQYF. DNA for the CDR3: TGTGCCAGCAGTTTAGTGGGAGGGGACCAAGAGACCCAGTACTTC.

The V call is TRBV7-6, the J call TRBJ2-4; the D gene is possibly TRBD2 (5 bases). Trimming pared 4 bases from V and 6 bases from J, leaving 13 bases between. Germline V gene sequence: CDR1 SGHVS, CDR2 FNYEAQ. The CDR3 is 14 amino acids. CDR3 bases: TGTGCCAGCAGCTCGGGCCGGGCGGGAAACATTCAGTACTTC. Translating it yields CASSSGRAGNIQYF. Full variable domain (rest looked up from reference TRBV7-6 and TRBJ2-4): GAGVSQSPRYKVTKRGQDVALRCDPISGHVSLYWYRQALGQGPEFLTYFNYEAQQDKSGLPNDRFSAERPEGSISTLTIQRTEQRDSAMYRCASSSGRAGNIQYFGAGTRLSVL.

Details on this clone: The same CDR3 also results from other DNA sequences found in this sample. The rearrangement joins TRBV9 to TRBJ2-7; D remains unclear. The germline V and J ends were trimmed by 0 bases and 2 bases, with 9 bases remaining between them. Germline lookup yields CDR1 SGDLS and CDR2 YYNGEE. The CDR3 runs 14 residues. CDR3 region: CASSVGQATYEQYF. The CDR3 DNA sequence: TGTGCCAGCAGCGTAGGGCAGGCCACCTACGAGCAGTACTTC. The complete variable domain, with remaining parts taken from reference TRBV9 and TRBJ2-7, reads DSGVTQTPKHLITATGQRVTLRCSPRSGDLSVYWYQQSLDQGLQFLIQYYNGEERAKGNILERFSAQQFPDLHSELNLSSLELGDSALYFCASSVGQATYEQYFGPGTRLTVT.

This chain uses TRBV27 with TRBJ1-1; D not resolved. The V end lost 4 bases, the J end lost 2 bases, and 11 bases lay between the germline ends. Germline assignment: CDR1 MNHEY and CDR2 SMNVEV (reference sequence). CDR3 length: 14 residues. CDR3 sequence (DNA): TGTGCCAGCAGTTCCCATAGACAAAACACTGAAGCTTTCTTT. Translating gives CASSSHRQNTEAFF.

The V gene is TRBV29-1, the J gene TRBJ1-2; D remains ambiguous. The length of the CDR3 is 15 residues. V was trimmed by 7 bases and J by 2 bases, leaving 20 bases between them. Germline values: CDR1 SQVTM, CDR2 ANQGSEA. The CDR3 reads CSAALPGVENYGYTF. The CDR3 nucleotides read TGCAGCGCCGCACTCCCGGGAGTGGAGAACTATGGCTACACCTTC. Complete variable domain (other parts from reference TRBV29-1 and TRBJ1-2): SAVISQKPSRDICQRGTSLTIQCQVDSQVTMMFWYRQQPGQSLTLIATANQGSEATYESGFVIDKFPISRPNLTFSTLTVSNMSPEDSSIYLCSAALPGVENYGYTFGSGTRLTVV.

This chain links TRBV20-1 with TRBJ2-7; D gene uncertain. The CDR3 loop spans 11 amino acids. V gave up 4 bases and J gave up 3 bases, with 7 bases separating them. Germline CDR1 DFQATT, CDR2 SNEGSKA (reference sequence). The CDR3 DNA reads TGCAGTGCTATCTCATTCTACGAGCAGTACTTC. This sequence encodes CSAISFYEQYF.

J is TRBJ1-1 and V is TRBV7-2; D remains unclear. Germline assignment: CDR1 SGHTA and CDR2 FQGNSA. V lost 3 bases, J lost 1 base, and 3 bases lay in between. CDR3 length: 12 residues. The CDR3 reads CASSFSNTEAFF. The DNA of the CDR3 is TGTGCCAGCAGCTTTTCGAACACTGAAGCTTTCTTT. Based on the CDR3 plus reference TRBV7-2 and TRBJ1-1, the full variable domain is GAGVSQSPSNKVTEKGKDVELRCDPISGHTALYWYRQSLGQGLEFLIYFQGNSAPDKSGLPSDRFSAERTGGSVSTLTIQRTQQEDSAVYLCASSFSNTEAFFGQGTRLTVV.

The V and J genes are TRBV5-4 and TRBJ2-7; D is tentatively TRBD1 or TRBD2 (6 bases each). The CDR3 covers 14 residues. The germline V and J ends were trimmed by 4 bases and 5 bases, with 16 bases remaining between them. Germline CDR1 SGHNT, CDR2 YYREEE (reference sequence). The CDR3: CASSRLGGLDEQYF. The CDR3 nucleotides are TGTGCCAGCAGCCGGTTAGGGGGGCTAGACGAGCAGTACTTC.

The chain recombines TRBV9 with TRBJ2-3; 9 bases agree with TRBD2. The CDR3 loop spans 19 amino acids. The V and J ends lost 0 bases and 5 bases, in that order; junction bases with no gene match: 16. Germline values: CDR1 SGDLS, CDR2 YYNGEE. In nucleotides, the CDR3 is TGTGCCAGCAGCGTAGGAGCCGGGTTTGCGGGGGGGGTTATAGATACGCAGTATTTT. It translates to CASSVGAGFAGGVIDTQYF.

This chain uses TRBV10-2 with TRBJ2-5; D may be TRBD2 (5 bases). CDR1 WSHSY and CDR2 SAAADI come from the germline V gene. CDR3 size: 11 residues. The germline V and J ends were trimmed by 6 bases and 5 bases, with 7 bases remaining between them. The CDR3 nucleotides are TGCGCCAGCAGCGGGGTGGAGACCCAGTACTTC. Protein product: CASSGVETQYF.

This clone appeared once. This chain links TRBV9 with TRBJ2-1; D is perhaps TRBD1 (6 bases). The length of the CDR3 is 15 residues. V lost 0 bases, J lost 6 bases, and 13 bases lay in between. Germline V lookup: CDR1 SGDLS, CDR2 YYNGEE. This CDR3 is CASSVGAGVGNEQFF. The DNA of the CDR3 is TGTGCCAGCAGCGTAGGGGCAGGGGTAGGCAATGAGCAGTTCTTC.

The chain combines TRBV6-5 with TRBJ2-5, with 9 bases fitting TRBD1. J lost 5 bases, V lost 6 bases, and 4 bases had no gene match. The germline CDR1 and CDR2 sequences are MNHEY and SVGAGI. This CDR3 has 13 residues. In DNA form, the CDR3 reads TGTGCCAGCAGCGCTGGACAGGGGGAGACCCAGTACTTC. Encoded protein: CASSAGQGETQYF.

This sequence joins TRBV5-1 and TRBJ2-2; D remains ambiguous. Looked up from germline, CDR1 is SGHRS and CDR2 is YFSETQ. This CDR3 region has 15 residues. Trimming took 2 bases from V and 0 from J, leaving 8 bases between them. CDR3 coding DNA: TGCGCCAGCAGCTTCACCTCCCCGAACACCGGGGAGCTGTTTTTT. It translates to CASSFTSPNTGELFF.

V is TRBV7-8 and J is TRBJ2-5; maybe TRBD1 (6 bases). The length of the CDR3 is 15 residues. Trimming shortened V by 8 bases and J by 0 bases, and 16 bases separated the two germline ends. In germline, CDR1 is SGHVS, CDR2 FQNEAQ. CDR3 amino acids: CASGPRTAYQETQYF. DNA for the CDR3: TGTGCCAGCGGACCGAGGACAGCCTACCAAGAGACCCAGTACTTC.

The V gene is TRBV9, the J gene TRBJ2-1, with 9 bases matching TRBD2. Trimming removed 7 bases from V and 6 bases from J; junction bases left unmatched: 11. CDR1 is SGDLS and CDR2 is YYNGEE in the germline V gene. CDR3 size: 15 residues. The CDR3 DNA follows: TGTGCCAGCGGAGGTAGCGGGAGACTAGCCAATGAGCAGTTCTTC. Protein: CASGGSGRLANEQFF.

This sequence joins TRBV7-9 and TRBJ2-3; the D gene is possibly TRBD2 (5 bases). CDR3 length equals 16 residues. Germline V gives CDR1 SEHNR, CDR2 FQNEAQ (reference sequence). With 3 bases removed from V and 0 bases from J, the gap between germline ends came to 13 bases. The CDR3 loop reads CASSFSSGFSTDTQYF. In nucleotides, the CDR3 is TGTGCCAGCAGCTTCTCATCGGGGTTTAGCACAGATACGCAGTATTTT. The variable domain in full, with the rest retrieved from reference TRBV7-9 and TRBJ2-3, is DTGVSQNPRHKITKRGQNVTFRCDPISEHNRLYWYRQTLGQGPEFLTYFQNEAQLEKSRLLSDRFSAERPKGSFSTLEIQRTEQGDSAMYLCASSFSSGFSTDTQYFGPGTRLTVL.

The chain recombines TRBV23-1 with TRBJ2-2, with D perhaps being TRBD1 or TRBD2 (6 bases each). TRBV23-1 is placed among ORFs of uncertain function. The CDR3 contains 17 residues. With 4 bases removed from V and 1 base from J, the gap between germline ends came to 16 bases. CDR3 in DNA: TGCGCCAGCAGTCGGGGGGCTTGGTTTGGGAACACCGGGGAGCTGTTTTTT. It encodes CASSRGAWFGNTGELFF.

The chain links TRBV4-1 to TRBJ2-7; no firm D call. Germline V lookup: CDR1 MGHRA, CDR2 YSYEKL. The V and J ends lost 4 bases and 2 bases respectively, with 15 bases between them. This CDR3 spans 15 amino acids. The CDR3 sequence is CASSPGRTAAYEQYF. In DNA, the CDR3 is TGCGCCAGCAGCCCGGGCCGGACGGCCGCCTACGAGCAGTACTTC.

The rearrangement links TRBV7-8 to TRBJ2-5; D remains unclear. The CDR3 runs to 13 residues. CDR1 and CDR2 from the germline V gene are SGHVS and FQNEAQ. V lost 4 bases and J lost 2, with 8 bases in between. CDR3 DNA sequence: TGTGCCAGCAGCTCCCAGCCACAAGAGACCCAGTACTTC. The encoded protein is CASSSQPQETQYF.

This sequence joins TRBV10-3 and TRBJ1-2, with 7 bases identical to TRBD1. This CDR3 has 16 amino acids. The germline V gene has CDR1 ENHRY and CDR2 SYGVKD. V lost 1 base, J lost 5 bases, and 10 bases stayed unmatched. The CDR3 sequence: CAISEYTGQREYGYTF. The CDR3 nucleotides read TGTGCCATCAGTGAGTACACGGGACAGAGAGAATATGGCTACACCTTC.

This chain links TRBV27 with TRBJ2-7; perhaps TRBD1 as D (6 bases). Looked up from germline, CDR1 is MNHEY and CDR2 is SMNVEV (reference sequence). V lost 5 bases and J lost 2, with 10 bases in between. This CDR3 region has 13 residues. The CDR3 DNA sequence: TGTGCCAGCAGTGCGGACAGCCCCTACGAGCAGTACTTC. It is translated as CASSADSPYEQYF.

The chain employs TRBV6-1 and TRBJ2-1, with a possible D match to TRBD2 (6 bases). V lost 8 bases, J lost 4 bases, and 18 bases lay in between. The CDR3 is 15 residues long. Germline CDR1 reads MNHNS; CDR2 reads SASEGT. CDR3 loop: CASSRASEVYNEQFF. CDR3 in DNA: TGTGCCAGCTCCCGGGCTAGCGAGGTTTACAATGAGCAGTTCTTC.

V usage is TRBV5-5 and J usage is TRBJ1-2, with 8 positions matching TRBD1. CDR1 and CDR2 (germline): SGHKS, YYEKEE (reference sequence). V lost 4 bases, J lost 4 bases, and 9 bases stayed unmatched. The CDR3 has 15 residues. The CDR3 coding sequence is TGTGCCAGCAGCCCAACAGGGGGGAGTACCTATGGCTACACCTTC. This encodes CASSPTGGSTYGYTF.